Following are 5 T cell receptor beta chains from one sample sequenced in a study of radiation and T cells in renal cell carcinoma. Specified treatment: 15 Gy SBRT to primary tumor, nephrectomy 4 weeks later. Clones were read by immunoSEQ multiplex PCR, and TCRdb kept only the in-frame ones, dropping some. The sample records around 13,000 clones, roughly a third being singletons. This material consisted of tumor tissue, taken from a patient whose treatment included radiotherapy and nephrectomy. The receptors stem from a man in his sixties with renal cell carcinoma.

The chain recombines TRBV4-2 with TRBJ1-2; D is unclear. V was shortened by 0 bases and J by 1 base, with 9 bases between the two germline ends. CDR1 and CDR2 from the germline V gene are LGHNA and YNFKEQ. This CDR3 has 15 residues. CDR3 nucleotides: TGTGCCAGCAGCCAAGAGATAAACCATAACTATGGCTACACCTTC. Translated: CASSQEINHNYGYTF.

This clone was seen more than once but under ten times. The V gene is TRBV7-7, the J gene TRBJ1-1; no clear D. The germline V gene has CDR1 SSHAT and CDR2 FNYEAQ (reference sequence). The CDR3 spans 13 residues. Trimming pared 0 bases from V and 1 base from J, leaving 3 bases between. CDR3 protein: CASSLAPNTEAFF. The CDR3 bases are TGTGCCAGCAGCTTAGCACCGAACACTGAAGCTTTCTTT.

The chain links TRBV2 to TRBJ2-5, with 10 bases matching TRBD1. The CDR3 consists of 18 residues. Germline assignment: CDR1 SNHLY and CDR2 FYNNEI. The V segment lost 7 bases and the J segment 4 bases; nucleotides outside the gene matches: 18. CDR3: CASNEGQGFSPQPETQYF. CDR3 nucleotide sequence: TGTGCCAGCAACGAGGGACAGGGGTTTTCCCCACAACCAGAGACCCAGTACTTC.

This clone was found a few times. The rearrangement links TRBV30 to TRBJ1-1; the D is unclear. V lost 5 bases, J lost 1 base, and 11 bases lay in between. Germline assignment: CDR1 GTSNPN and CDR2 SVGIG (reference sequence). This CDR3 spans 13 amino acids. CDR3 bases: TGTGCCTGGCGGACGTGGGGGAACACTGAAGCTTTCTTT. It translates to CAWRTWGNTEAFF.

This clone has just one count. The chain uses TRBV5-1 and TRBJ1-1; 7 bases align to TRBD1. The CDR3 covers 13 residues. Trimming took 0 bases from V and 11 from J; bases not matched to a gene: 7. Germline V gene data show CDR1 as SGHRS and CDR2 as YFSETQ. CDR3 sequence: CASSLAEGAGAFF. CDR3 coding DNA: TGCGCCAGCAGCTTGGCCGAGGGGGCAGGGGCTTTCTTT. The whole variable domain, remainder taken from reference TRBV5-1 and TRBJ1-1, is KAGVTQTPRYLIKTRGQQVTLSCSPISGHRSVSWYQQTPGQGLQFLFEYFSETQRNKGNFPGRFSGRQFSNSRSEMNVSTLELGDSALYLCASSLAEGAGAFFGQGTRLTVV.